One T cell receptor beta chain is described in this entry. The entry originates in a study of control samples from healthy donors and cancer patients. The protocol was immunoSEQ multiplex PCR, while the TCRdb copy is restricted to in-frame clones and leaves out a portion. The table includes 73,000 or so clones, about 90% detected once. Trimming removed 0 bases from V and 1 base from J, with 6 bases in between. The CDR3 runs 15 residues. CDR1 is MNHEY and CDR2 is SVGEGT in the germline V gene. The source material was blood. The clonotype was recovered from a woman between 50 and 59 years old in good health. The V call is TRBV6-2 or TRBV6-3, the J call TRBJ2-2; D unresolved. The CDR3 loop reads CASSYSVGNTGELFF. The DNA for the CDR3 is TGTGCCAGCAGTTACTCGGTGGGGAACACCGGGGAGCTGTTTTTT.